Following are 9 T cell receptor beta chains from one sample sequenced in a study of T-cell reconstitution after alpha-beta-depleted transplantation in children. As it was prepared, the TCRbeta library received unique molecular identifiers. TCRdb reprocessed the PCR reads via MiXCR and lists one record per CDR3 protein. In the table there are about 58,000 distinct CDR3 sequences, less than 55% of which are singletons. The sequencing used PBMCs, mostly from graft donor cells, collected 360 days after TCRalphabeta/CD19-depleted stem cell transplant. The source of these receptors is a male patient younger than 18 who had a stem cell transplant for acute lymphoblastic leukemia, so the T cells may come from the graft donor.

The V call is TRBV29-1, the J call TRBJ1-1; D may be TRBD1 (5 bases). CDR3 length equals 10 residues. CDR1 is SQVTM and CDR2 is ANQGSEA in the germline V gene. The CDR3 here is CSGAEYEAFF. In nucleotides, the CDR3 is TGCAGTGGGGCAGAATATGAAGCTTTCTTT.

This clonotype came up a few times. The CDR3 loop is CASSQVITANSPLHF. The CDR3 bases are TGTGCCAGCAGCCAAGTAATAACAGCCAATTCACCCCTCCACTTT. This rearrangement joins TRBV3-1 to TRBJ1-6; no reliable D call. The CDR3 loop spans 15 amino acids. Germline-derived CDR1 and CDR2 are LGHDT and YNNKEL (reference sequence). Trimming cost V 1 base and J 7 bases, with 11 bases left between them.

The chain employs TRBV29-1 and TRBJ2-6; a possible D gene is TRBD2 (6 bases). The CDR3 is 16 residues long. The V gene lost 4 bases and the J gene lost 1 base, with 14 bases spanning the gap. Germline loops: CDR1 SQVTM, CDR2 ANQGSEA. Here the CDR3 DNA reads TGCAGCGTTGTTGGGGGGAAAGGGTCTGGGGCCAACGTCCTGACTTTC. Translating gives CSVVGGKGSGANVLTF. The full variable domain, its missing parts supplied by reference TRBV29-1 and TRBJ2-6, is SAVISQKPSRDICQRGTSLTIQCQVDSQVTMMFWYRQQPGQSLTLIATANQGSEATYESGFVIDKFPISRPNLTFSTLTVSNMSPEDSSIYLCSVVGGKGSGANVLTFGAGSRLTVL.

V is TRBV5-1 and J is TRBJ2-2, with TRBD1 matching over 11 bases. CDR1 SGHRS and CDR2 YFSETQ come from the germline V gene. CDR3 length equals 16 residues. V dropped 1 base and J dropped 4; count of bases not matched to a gene: 3. CDR3 sequence: CASSLWTGGGTGELFF. The CDR3 DNA is TGCGCCAGCAGCTTGTGGACAGGGGGCGGCACCGGGGAGCTGTTTTTT.

V is TRBV10-3 and J is TRBJ2-1; no reliable D call. Deletions cut 3 bases from V and 6 bases from J, with 12 bases between. The CDR3 is 14 residues long. Germline CDR1 ENHRY, CDR2 SYGVKD. The CDR3 reads CAISDWWDGNEQFF. Here the CDR3 DNA reads TGTGCCATCAGTGATTGGTGGGATGGCAATGAGCAGTTCTTC.

The chain has TRBV3-1 and TRBJ2-1; 13 bases fit TRBD2. The CDR3 totals 15 residues. The V gene end was trimmed by 3 bases and the J gene end by 5 bases; junction bases not matched to a gene: 1. Germline-derived CDR1 and CDR2 are LGHDT and YNNKEL (reference sequence). The CDR3 here is CASSQGTSGDNEQFF. In nucleotides, the CDR3 is TGTGCCAGCAGCCAGGGGACTAGCGGGGACAATGAGCAGTTCTTC.

This chain uses TRBV12-3 or TRBV12-4 with TRBJ2-2; either TRBD1 or TRBD2 may supply D (7 bases each). This CDR3 spans 15 amino acids. Trimming took off 7 bases at V and 3 bases at J, with 15 bases between the two ends. DNA of the CDR3: TGTGCCAGCACTAACCAGGGGGGGGACACCGGGGAGCTGTTTTTT. This codes for CASTNQGGDTGELFF.

This chain joins TRBV28 and TRBJ2-3; 7 bases match TRBD2. The CDR3 consists of 15 residues. The germline gives CDR1 MDHEN, CDR2 SYDVKM. V dropped 5 bases and J dropped 2; count of bases not matched to a gene: 7. CDR3 protein: CASSHGGRDTDTQYF. For the CDR3, the DNA is TGTGCCAGCAGTCATGGGGGGAGGGACACAGATACGCAGTATTTT.

The rearrangement joins TRBV29-1 to TRBJ1-1; possible D gene TRBD1, 5 bases. V was clipped by 0 bases and J by 4 bases, with 12 bases between them. The CDR3 is 14 amino acids. The germline V gene encodes CDR1 SQVTM and CDR2 ANQGSEA. CDR3 DNA sequence: TGCAGCGTTGAAGAAGGGTCCGGGGGCACTGAAGCTTTCTTT. Amino acids: CSVEEGSGGTEAFF. Using reference TRBV29-1 and TRBJ1-1 for the parts outside the CDR3, the full variable domain is SAVISQKPSRDICQRGTSLTIQCQVDSQVTMMFWYRQQPGQSLTLIATANQGSEATYESGFVIDKFPISRPNLTFSTLTVSNMSPEDSSIYLCSVEEGSGGTEAFFGQGTRLTVV.